The 26 T cell receptor beta chains in this list originate from one sample, sequenced in a study of blood T cell repertoires in COVID-19. Method: immunoSEQ multiplex PCR; TCRdb's copy keeps in-frame clones and lacks some. The sample has fewer than 300,000 clones; around nine tenths are singletons. Sequenced material: peripheral blood. The receptors here all came from a man in his forties or fifties who had recovered from COVID-19.

This clone appeared a single time. The chain is built from TRBV18 and TRBJ2-3, with D tentatively TRBD1 (6 bases). V was shortened by 8 bases and J by 2 bases, with 8 bases between the two germline ends. The germline gives CDR1 KGHSH, CDR2 LQKENI. The CDR3 length is 12 residues. The CDR3 protein is CASGDTTDTQYF. As DNA, the CDR3 is TGTGCCAGCGGGGACACCACAGATACGCAGTATTTT.

V and J are TRBV11-2 and TRBJ2-4; D is unclear. The CDR3 runs to 16 residues. V lost 1 base and J lost 0, with 10 bases in between. Looked up from germline, CDR1 is SGHAT and CDR2 is FQNNGV. This CDR3 reads CASSLVGQLAKNIQYF. In DNA form, the CDR3 reads TGTGCCAGCAGCTTAGTTGGGCAGCTAGCCAAAAACATTCAGTACTTC. Variable domain in full (rest from reference TRBV11-2 and TRBJ2-4): EAGVAQSPRYKIIEKRQSVAFWCNPISGHATLYWYQQILGQGPKLLIQFQNNGVVDDSQLPKDRFSAERLKGVDSTLKIQPAKLEDSAVYLCASSLVGQLAKNIQYFGAGTRLSVL.

The V gene is TRBV6-4, the J gene TRBJ2-1; maybe TRBD2 (6 bases). The CDR3 consists of 15 residues. Trimming shortened V by 1 base and J by 5 bases, and 12 bases separated the two germline ends. Germline lookup yields CDR1 MRHNA and CDR2 SNTAGT. The CDR3 sequence: CASSDFREPHNEQFF. DNA for the CDR3: TGTGCCAGCAGTGACTTCCGGGAGCCCCACAATGAGCAGTTCTTC.

The gene calls are TRBV5-1 and TRBJ2-3, with 13 positions matching TRBD2. Per the germline V gene, CDR1 is SGHRS and CDR2 is YFSETQ. The CDR3 is 14 residues long. V shed 5 bases, J shed 5 bases, and the junction held 2 bases outside the gene matches. In nucleotides, the CDR3 is TGCGCCAGCAGTCGGACTAGCGGGGGAGATACGCAGTATTTT. This gives the protein CASSRTSGGDTQYF.

This clone was picked up a small number of times. The rearrangement joins TRBV9 to TRBJ1-1, with a possible D match to TRBD1 (5 bases). Germline CDR1 is SGDLS and CDR2 is YYNGEE. The CDR3 has 15 residues. Deletions cut 0 bases from V and 1 base from J, with 10 bases between. CDR3 DNA: TGTGCCAGCAGCGTAGCCGGGGACTCGAACACTGAAGCTTTCTTT. Protein sequence: CASSVAGDSNTEAFF.

The CDR3 loop is CASSRDGQGAAEAFF. CDR3 DNA sequence: TGCGCCAGCAGTCGGGACGGACAGGGAGCCGCTGAAGCTTTCTTT. The V and J genes are TRBV5-1 and TRBJ1-1; 8 nucleotides match TRBD1. CDR1 SGHRS and CDR2 YFSETQ come from the germline V gene. The V and J ends lost 5 bases and 6 bases, in that order; junction bases with no gene match: 12. This CDR3 spans 15 amino acids.

The V call is TRBV5-6, the J call TRBJ2-5; D is perhaps TRBD2 (7 bases). The CDR3 spans 15 residues. Trimming shortened V by 3 bases and J by 1 base, and 13 bases separated the two germline ends. CDR1 SGHDT and CDR2 YYEEEE come from the germline V gene. The CDR3 sequence: CASSWLGGAQETQYF. Written as DNA, the CDR3 is TGTGCCAGCAGCTGGTTAGGGGGGGCCCAAGAGACCCAGTACTTC.

This sequence joins TRBV6-2 or TRBV6-3 and TRBJ1-5; D possibly corresponds to TRBD1 (5 bases). CDR1 MNHEY and CDR2 SVGEGT come from the germline V gene. This CDR3 has 14 residues. V shed 2 bases and J shed 4 bases, with 9 bases lying between them. The CDR3 loop is CASSYGAGNQPQHF. In DNA, the CDR3 is TGTGCCAGCAGTTACGGGGCTGGAAATCAGCCCCAGCATTTT.

J is TRBJ1-2 and V is TRBV6-5, with 11 bases that match TRBD1. The CDR3 extends over 14 amino acids. V trimming: 4 bases; J trimming: 7 bases; junction bases outside the gene matches: 5. Per germline, CDR1 MNHEY and CDR2 SVGAGI. CDR3 sequence reads: CASSSRDRGGGYTF. CDR3 nucleotides: TGTGCCAGCAGTTCCCGGGACAGGGGGGGTGGCTACACCTTC.

The rearrangement links TRBV19 to TRBJ2-2, with TRBD1 as a possible D gene (6 bases). The CDR3 loop spans 18 amino acids. The germline V gene encodes CDR1 LNHDA and CDR2 SQIVND (reference sequence). V lost 0 bases and J lost 0, with 14 bases in between. CDR3 amino acids: CASSIDPLGATNTGELFF. CDR3 in DNA: TGTGCCAGTAGTATAGACCCACTGGGGGCGACGAACACCGGGGAGCTGTTTTTT.

The chain is built from TRBV19 and TRBJ1-5, with 7 nucleotides matching TRBD1. CDR3 length equals 15 residues. CDR1 and CDR2 (germline): LNHDA, SQIVND (reference sequence). The junction had 9 bases not matched to a gene; V was cut back by 6 bases and J by 4 bases. CDR3 region: CASRSQDRSNQPQHF. The CDR3 DNA is TGTGCCAGTAGGAGTCAGGACAGGTCAAATCAGCCCCAGCATTTT.

The chain couples TRBV6-2 or TRBV6-3 to TRBJ1-2; 7 positions match TRBD1. With V trimmed by 5 bases and J by 7 bases, 4 bases remained unmatched. The CDR3 totals 12 residues. Germline V gene data show CDR1 as MNHEY and CDR2 as SVGEGT. The CDR3 spells CASSTGVAGYTF. CDR3 in DNA: TGTGCCAGCAGTACAGGGGTCGCTGGCTACACCTTC.

In the case of this clone: The sample carries other DNA sequences with the same CDR3. The chain uses TRBV18 and TRBJ2-7, with D possibly matching TRBD2 (6 bases). Germline V gives CDR1 KGHSH, CDR2 LQKENI. The CDR3 loop spans 14 amino acids. Trimming left V 3 bases short and J 2 bases short, with 11 bases between. The CDR3 DNA reads as TGTGCCAGCTCACCGCGGGGTGACCCCTACGAGCAGTACTTC. This codes for CASSPRGDPYEQYF.

This chain uses TRBV28 with TRBJ2-2, with D tentatively TRBD2 (6 bases). This CDR3 region has 13 residues. Trimming stripped 1 base from V and 7 bases from J, with 7 bases between. Germline V gene sequence: CDR1 MDHEN, CDR2 SYDVKM. The CDR3 protein is CASSLLAVGELFF. The CDR3, as DNA: TGTGCCAGCAGTTTATTAGCGGTCGGGGAGCTGTTTTTT.

This chain uses TRBV27 with TRBJ2-3, with a weak D call TRBD2 (6 bases). Germline CDR1 reads MNHEY; CDR2 reads SMNVEV (reference sequence). Trimming shortened V by 4 bases and J by 4 bases, and 12 bases separated the two germline ends. The CDR3 is 14 amino acids. CDR3: CASSWGVAADTQYF. For the CDR3, the DNA is TGTGCCAGCAGTTGGGGGGTTGCGGCAGATACGCAGTATTTT.

V is TRBV19 and J is TRBJ2-3, with D perhaps TRBD1 (6 bases). Germline V lookup: CDR1 LNHDA, CDR2 SQIVND (reference sequence). The CDR3 length is 15 residues. Trimming pared 5 bases from V and 2 bases from J, leaving 14 bases between. The DNA of the CDR3 is TGTGCCAGTAGTCCCTCACAGGGCCCCACAGATACGCAGTATTTT. Residues: CASSPSQGPTDTQYF. Using reference TRBV19 and TRBJ2-3 for the parts outside the CDR3, the full variable domain is DGGITQSPKYLFRKEGQNVTLSCEQNLNHDAMYWYRQDPGQGLRLIYYSQIVNDFQKGDIAEGYSVSREKKESFPLTVTSAQKNPTAFYLCASSPSQGPTDTQYFGPGTRLTVL.

The chain is built from TRBV6-6 and TRBJ1-1; maybe TRBD1 (6 bases). Germline CDR1 and CDR2: MNHNY and SVGAGI (reference sequence). The V gene lost 10 bases and the J gene lost 3 bases, with 15 bases spanning the gap. There are 13 residues in the CDR3. CDR3 nucleotide sequence: TGTGCCACCAGGACAGTATTAGACACTGAAGCTTTCTTT. Amino acid sequence: CATRTVLDTEAFF.

This clone was observed a single time. The chain couples TRBV27 to TRBJ2-3; perhaps TRBD2 as D (6 bases). This CDR3 spans 16 amino acids. V shed 3 bases and J shed 0 bases, with 13 bases lying between them. CDR1 is MNHEY, CDR2 SMNVEV, per germline (reference sequence). The DNA of the CDR3 is TGTGCCAGCAGTTTCTTTGCCGGGGGTAGCACAGATACGCAGTATTTT. Protein sequence: CASSFFAGGSTDTQYF.

This rearrangement joins TRBV9 to TRBJ2-1; D possibly corresponds to TRBD1 (6 bases). The CDR3 spans 14 residues. The germline V gene has CDR1 SGDLS and CDR2 YYNGEE. The V end lost 4 bases, the J end lost 4 bases, and 12 bases lay between the germline ends. The CDR3 loop is CASSRGGSYNEQFF. CDR3 coding DNA: TGTGCCAGCAGCCGAGGGGGTTCGTACAATGAGCAGTTCTTC.

V usage is TRBV18 and J usage is TRBJ1-1; 9 nucleotides agree with TRBD1. Per the germline V gene, CDR1 is KGHSH and CDR2 is LQKENI. V was clipped by 2 bases and J by 0 bases; unmatched bases: 10. This CDR3 comprises 18 residues. In DNA form, the CDR3 reads TGTGCCAGCTCACCAAAACAGGGGGCGATGACTATGAACACTGAAGCTTTCTTT. The encoded protein is CASSPKQGAMTMNTEAFF.

The DNA of the CDR3 is TGTGCCAGCAGCTTAGCCCCCGGCCGGGGGGCTTCCTACAATGAGCAGTTCTTC. It yields the protein CASSLAPGRGASYNEQFF. This chain joins TRBV7-8 and TRBJ2-1; D is perhaps TRBD2 (7 bases). Germline CDR1 and CDR2: SGHVS and FQNEAQ. This CDR3 has 18 amino acids. Trimming pared 0 bases from V and 1 base from J, leaving 16 bases between.

This chain links TRBV7-9 with TRBJ2-2; maybe TRBD1 (5 bases). The CDR3 is made up of 15 amino acids. Trimming removed 5 bases at V and 0 bases at J, with 10 bases between. CDR1 is SEHNR, CDR2 FQNEAQ, per germline (reference sequence). The CDR3 spells CASSPQGTNTGELFF. The CDR3 nucleotides are TGTGCCAGCAGCCCGCAGGGTACGAACACCGGGGAGCTGTTTTTT.

This chain connects TRBV7-2 to TRBJ2-7; 13 bases fit TRBD2. With 5 bases clipped from V and 3 bases from J, the junction kept 4 bases outside the gene matches. Looked up from germline, CDR1 is SGHTA and CDR2 is FQGNSA. This CDR3 is 15 amino acids long. CDR3 DNA: TGTGCCAGCAGCCGTTGGACTAGCGGGGGCTACGAGCAGTACTTC. Amino acid sequence: CASSRWTSGGYEQYF.

This chain uses TRBV10-3 with TRBJ1-2; unclear D gene. Per germline, CDR1 ENHRY and CDR2 SYGVKD. V was pared by 0 bases and J by 4 bases, with 12 bases between. The CDR3 length is 15 residues. The CDR3 DNA reads as TGTGCCATCAGTGAGTCGGCCACCGGCGGCTATGGCTACACCTTC. Translation gives CAISESATGGYGYTF.

Only one count was recorded for this clone. J is TRBJ2-1 and V is TRBV7-9; 12 bases align to TRBD2. The CDR3 has 17 residues. V trimming: 5 bases; J trimming: 0 bases; junction bases outside the gene matches: 5. The germline CDR1 and CDR2 sequences are SEHNR and FQNEAQ (reference sequence). CDR3 residues: CASSPTSGGSSYNEQFF. CDR3 nucleotide sequence: TGTGCCAGCAGCCCTACTAGCGGGGGGTCCTCCTACAATGAGCAGTTCTTC.

Here the CDR3 reads CASSRTSGTYEQYF. As DNA, the CDR3 is TGTGCCAGCAGCCGGACTAGCGGGACTTACGAGCAGTACTTC. This chain links TRBV7-6 with TRBJ2-7, with 12 nucleotides matching TRBD2. Germline CDR1 reads SGHVS; CDR2 reads FNYEAQ. This CDR3 spans 14 amino acids. After removal of 5 bases from V and 4 bases from J, the junction contained 3 bases not matched to a gene.